The entry below describes one T cell receptor beta chain. In TCRdb, the PCR reads were re-called with MiXCR into one record per CDR3 protein. The sample carries more than 70,000 distinct CDR3 sequences, 45% to 50% recorded once. V dropped 3 bases and J dropped 6 bases, with 5 bases sitting between them. The germline gives CDR1 SQVTM, CDR2 ANQGSEA. The CDR3 runs 10 residues. This record belongs to a study of CDR3 diversity in severe acne. This clonotype was sampled from a male donor in good health, serving as a control. The chain couples TRBV29-1 to TRBJ2-5; D gene unclear. Sequenced material: blood. CDR3 region: CSVELKTQYF. The CDR3 DNA follows: TGCAGCGTTGAGTTGAAGACCCAGTACTTC.